This T cell receptor (beta chain) is from a study of blood T cell repertoires in COVID-19. Study summary: The origin of the acute and convalescent COVID-19 samples was the United States, Italy and Spain. T cells, B-cell-depleted T cells, or PBMCs supplied cDNA or gDNA.

Germline CDR1 and CDR2: GTSNPN and SVGIG (reference sequence). V was trimmed by 4 bases and J by 4 bases, leaving 14 bases between them. The CDR3 sequence is 15 residues long. In the original analysis: Using reference gene primer amplification, nucleated cell counts were estimated. Sequencing was performed with immunoSEQ multiplex PCR; in TCRdb, only in-frame clones are kept and a portion is missing. V and J calls and clone size follow that table, whereas D and trimming were derived from the DNA. This table holds 400,000 to 550,000 clones, around 89% found once. Source material: peripheral blood. The TCR originated in a young woman with acute or convalescent COVID-19. This chain joins TRBV30 and TRBJ2-6; D remains ambiguous. DNA for the CDR3: TGTGCCTGGAAGCCTCGAGTATCAGGGGCCAACGTCCTGACTTTC. This gives the protein CAWKPRVSGANVLTF.